The 32 T cell receptor beta chains below were found in one sample sequenced in a study of shared clonotypes between healthy human individuals. Method: immunoSEQ multiplex PCR; TCRdb's copy keeps in-frame clones and lacks some. This sample has under 2,500,000 clones; under 97% occur once, and the top ten carry about 0.13%. Sequences were obtained from naive CD4+ T cells sorted from blood. The subset here: CD45RA+ positively selected. All receptors come from a man younger than 30 in good health.

This chain uses TRBV4-1 with TRBJ1-4; D is ambiguous. Trimming stripped 4 bases from V and 3 bases from J, with 12 bases between. Germline V CDR1 and CDR2: MGHRA, YSYEKL. This CDR3 region has 15 residues. The CDR3 DNA reads TGCGCCAGCAGCCGTGGGGAGGTAGCTAATGAAAAACTGTTTTTT. Translation: CASSRGEVANEKLFF.

This chain uses TRBV28 with TRBJ1-2; D is ambiguous. The germline V and J ends were trimmed by 2 bases and 2 bases, with 6 bases remaining between them. This CDR3 region has 13 residues. From germline, CDR1 is MDHEN and CDR2 SYDVKM. CDR3 region: CASSLHGNYGYTF. CDR3 in DNA: TGTGCCAGCAGTTTACATGGAAACTATGGCTACACCTTC.

CDR3: CASSLSAGEMNTEAFF. CDR3 nucleotides: TGCGCCAGCAGCTTGAGCGCAGGGGAGATGAACACTGAAGCTTTCTTT. The chain is built from TRBV5-1 and TRBJ1-1, with a possible D match to TRBD1 (6 bases). Germline V CDR1 and CDR2: SGHRS, YFSETQ. The CDR3 has 16 amino acids. V was cut by 1 base and J by 0 bases, with 13 bases left in between.

Comments on this clone: The same CDR3 also results from other DNA sequences found in this sample. The chain is built from TRBV28 and TRBJ1-5, with a tentative D call TRBD1 (5 bases). V was clipped by 4 bases and J by 3 bases, with 10 bases between them. Germline CDR1 is MDHEN and CDR2 is SYDVKM. The CDR3 totals 14 residues. The CDR3 here is CASSSPGLNQPQHF. The DNA of the CDR3 is TGTGCCAGCAGTTCCCCAGGGCTCAATCAGCCCCAGCATTTT.

The V gene is TRBV20-1, the J gene TRBJ2-7; D gene unclear. V lost 4 bases, J lost 7 bases, and 11 bases lay in between. The germline CDR1 and CDR2 sequences are DFQATT and SNEGSKA (reference sequence). This CDR3 comprises 11 residues. This CDR3 reads CSANRLTEQYF. DNA of the CDR3: TGCAGTGCTAACCGATTAACAGAGCAGTACTTC.

The CDR3 here is CASSTRGEQYF. CDR3 bases: TGTGCCAGCAGCACCCGTGGTGAGCAGTACTTC. The V and J genes are TRBV11-2 and TRBJ2-7; D uncertain. The germline V gene encodes CDR1 SGHAT and CDR2 FQNNGV. The CDR3 runs to 11 residues. The V and J ends lost 5 bases and 7 bases respectively, with 9 bases between them.

V is TRBV11-2 and J is TRBJ1-1; D unresolved. Germline V gene data show CDR1 as SGHAT and CDR2 as FQNNGV. The length of the CDR3 is 11 residues. V was cut by 5 bases and J by 6 bases, with 7 bases left in between. In DNA, the CDR3 is TGTGCCAGCAGCATGAAATCTGAAGCTTTCTTT. Its translation: CASSMKSEAFF.

The V gene is TRBV7-9, the J gene TRBJ2-7; 8 bases are shared with TRBD1. J lost 4 bases, V lost 0 bases, and 8 bases had no gene match. CDR1 is SEHNR, CDR2 FQNEAQ, per germline (reference sequence). The CDR3 is 16 residues long. The CDR3 spells CASSLADRQGRYEQYF. As DNA, the CDR3 is TGTGCCAGCAGCTTAGCCGACCGACAGGGGAGATACGAGCAGTACTTC.

In DNA form, the CDR3 reads TGTGCCAGCAGCAAAGCGCTTGGACAGGGGGGTTTGGCTTCTTCCTACGAGCAGTACTTC. Translated: CASSKALGQGGLASSYEQYF. This rearrangement joins TRBV21-1 to TRBJ2-7; TRBD1, as called in the table, went unchecked against the DNA. TRBV21-1 has pseudogene status. This CDR3 contains 20 residues.

The chain employs TRBV7-9 and TRBJ1-4, with 8 bases that match TRBD1. CDR1 is SEHNR, CDR2 FQNEAQ, per germline (reference sequence). J gave up 7 bases and V 5 bases, and 9 bases lay outside the gene matches. This CDR3 has 15 amino acids. The CDR3 sequence is CASSLGQGTPEKLFF. CDR3 coding DNA: TGTGCCAGCAGCCTAGGACAGGGTACCCCTGAAAAACTGTTTTTT.

DNA for the CDR3: TGTGCCAGCAGTTTAGGAGGGGGCCAGGCCTACGAGCAGTACTTC. Amino acid sequence: CASSLGGGQAYEQYF. The V gene is TRBV28, the J gene TRBJ2-7; D is possibly TRBD1 (7 bases). The CDR3 covers 15 residues. Germline CDR1 and CDR2: MDHEN and SYDVKM. V gave up 2 bases and J gave up 2 bases, with 13 bases separating them.

This chain links TRBV5-4 with TRBJ1-3; D call uncertain. CDR1 and CDR2 (germline): SGHNT, YYREEE (reference sequence). V lost 4 bases and J lost 0, with 17 bases in between. CDR3 length: 17 amino acids. This chain's CDR3 is CASSMVGGFSSGNTIYF. DNA of the CDR3: TGTGCCAGCAGCATGGTGGGCGGGTTTAGCTCTGGAAACACCATATATTTT.

V gene TRBV5-4 combines with J gene TRBJ2-2; 8 bases agree with TRBD2. The CDR3 is 16 amino acids. The junction had 13 bases not matched to a gene; V was cut back by 4 bases and J by 8 bases. Germline V gene lookup returns CDR1 SGHNT and CDR2 YYREEE (reference sequence). CDR3 protein: CASSVDGTRSRGELFF. CDR3 nucleotide sequence: TGTGCCAGCAGCGTTGATGGGACTAGAAGTAGGGGGGAGCTGTTTTTT.

This sequence joins TRBV29-1 and TRBJ2-2; TRBD1 aligns across 9 bases. CDR1 and CDR2 (germline): SQVTM, ANQGSEA. This CDR3 contains 14 residues. V shed 6 bases and J 4 bases; nucleotides not matched to a gene: 6. The CDR3 spells CSVQWDRATGELFF. In DNA form, the CDR3 reads TGCAGCGTGCAGTGGGACAGGGCCACCGGGGAGCTGTTTTTT.

The rearrangement links TRBV5-1 to TRBJ2-2; possibly TRBD1 for D (5 bases). Germline assignment: CDR1 SGHRS and CDR2 YFSETQ. V shed 3 bases and J shed 1 base, with 10 bases lying between them. The CDR3 consists of 15 residues. CDR3 amino acids: CASSWGTGNTGELFF. The CDR3 DNA reads as TGCGCCAGCAGCTGGGGAACAGGGAACACCGGGGAGCTGTTTTTT.

V gene TRBV5-1 combines with J gene TRBJ2-7, with D maybe TRBD1 (6 bases). V gave up 6 bases and J gave up 0 bases, with 13 bases separating them. Germline V gene sequence: CDR1 SGHRS, CDR2 YFSETQ. This CDR3 spans 14 amino acids. The CDR3 here is CASTPRGDSYEQYF. The CDR3 bases are TGCGCCAGCACCCCCAGGGGCGACTCCTACGAGCAGTACTTC.

The CDR3 sequence: CASSSPRYEQYF. In DNA form, the CDR3 reads TGTGCCAGCAGCTCCCCGAGATACGAGCAGTACTTC. The chain uses TRBV6-5 and TRBJ2-7; no definite D call. The CDR3 totals 12 residues. The V gene's germline CDR1 is MNHEY and CDR2 SVGAGI. Between the trimmed V and J ends, which lost 6 bases and 4 bases, there was a span of 10 bases.

The CDR3 reads CASSIEGGRQSNEKLFF. The CDR3 region has the DNA TGTGCCAGTAGTATAGAAGGCGGACGGCAGAGTAATGAAAAACTGTTTTTT. The rearrangement joins TRBV19 to TRBJ1-4; no reliable D call. Trimming took 0 bases from V and 4 from J, leaving 15 bases between them. The germline V gene encodes CDR1 LNHDA and CDR2 SQIVND (reference sequence). The CDR3 contains 17 residues. Full variable domain (rest looked up from reference TRBV19 and TRBJ1-4): DGGITQSPKYLFRKEGQNVTLSCEQNLNHDAMYWYRQDPGQGLRLIYYSQIVNDFQKGDIAEGYSVSREKKESFPLTVTSAQKNPTAFYLCASSIEGGRQSNEKLFFGSGTQLSVL.

The rearrangement joins TRBV4-1 to TRBJ2-5; no clear D. V lost 2 bases, J lost 2 bases, and 12 bases lay in between. Germline V gene sequence: CDR1 MGHRA, CDR2 YSYEKL. CDR3 length: 15 amino acids. The CDR3 is CASSQMGKKQETQYF. In nucleotides, the CDR3 is TGCGCCAGCAGCCAAATGGGGAAAAAACAAGAGACCCAGTACTTC.

The rearrangement uses TRBV10-3 and TRBJ2-5; TRBD1 might be the D (6 bases). The germline V and J ends were trimmed by 5 bases and 3 bases, with 13 bases remaining between them. Germline-derived CDR1 and CDR2 are ENHRY and SYGVKD. This CDR3 has 14 residues. CDR3 region: CAISPNNREETQYF. In DNA form, the CDR3 reads TGTGCCATCAGTCCCAACAACAGGGAAGAGACCCAGTACTTC.

Notes on this clone: The junction and the germline gene differ at one end; a read error may be behind it. The chain couples TRBV30 to TRBJ1-3; maybe TRBD1 (5 bases). There are 13 residues in the CDR3. From germline, CDR1 is GTSNPN and CDR2 SVGIG (reference sequence). In DNA form, the CDR3 reads TGTGCCCGGAGGGGCAGCACTGGAAACACCATATATTTT. It translates to CARRGSTGNTIYF.

The CDR3: CASRSPGSTDTQYF. The CDR3 DNA reads as TGTGCCAGCCGATCGCCTGGTAGCACAGATACGCAGTATTTT. The chain carries TRBV2 and TRBJ2-3; D not resolved. The CDR3 covers 14 residues. Trimming shortened V by 8 bases and J by 0 bases, and 12 bases separated the two germline ends. Germline CDR1 reads SNHLY; CDR2 reads FYNNEI.

V is TRBV5-6 and J is TRBJ1-6, with a weak D call TRBD1 (5 bases). The CDR3 consists of 16 residues. In germline, CDR1 is SGHDT, CDR2 YYEEEE. V lost 0 bases and J lost 6, with 13 bases in between. The CDR3: CASSLGGAAFNSPLHF. The CDR3 DNA reads as TGTGCCAGCAGCTTGGGTGGGGCAGCTTTTAATTCACCCCTCCACTTT.

This chain uses TRBV27 with TRBJ1-2, with TRBD1 matching over 8 bases. The germline gives CDR1 MNHEY, CDR2 SMNVEV (reference sequence). The CDR3 is 13 residues long. The ends lost 5 bases at V and 6 bases at J; junction bases unmatched: 5. Here the CDR3 DNA reads TGTGCCAGCAGTACCCTGGACAGGGATGGCTACACCTTC. It specifies CASSTLDRDGYTF.

The rearrangement joins TRBV6-1 to TRBJ2-7, with 14 bases matching TRBD2. From germline, CDR1 is MNHNS and CDR2 SASEGT. The J segment lost 3 bases and the V segment lost 3 bases, leaving 10 bases of the junction unmatched. The CDR3 runs 18 residues. The DNA for the CDR3 is TGTGCCAGCAGTGACGGGACTAGCGGGAGTTGGGGTGGCTACGAGCAGTACTTC. This encodes CASSDGTSGSWGGYEQYF.

This clone has only one observation. V and J are TRBV7-8 and TRBJ2-5, with D possibly being TRBD1 or TRBD2 (5 bases each). The V gene lost 2 bases and the J gene lost 3 bases, with 10 bases spanning the gap. This CDR3 contains 14 residues. Per germline, CDR1 SGHVS and CDR2 FQNEAQ. CDR3 sequence (DNA): TGTGCCAGCAGCTTAAGGGACCTTAAAGAGACCCAGTACTTC. Protein product: CASSLRDLKETQYF.

The chain combines TRBV14 with TRBJ1-4; TRBD1 aligns across 8 bases. CDR3 size: 15 residues. V was clipped by 0 bases and J by 7 bases; unmatched bases: 4. Germline V lookup: CDR1 SGHDN, CDR2 FVKESK. The CDR3 region is CASSQDNRGGEKLFF. The CDR3 DNA reads as TGTGCCAGCAGCCAAGACAACAGGGGGGGTGAAAAACTGTTTTTT.

The rearrangement uses TRBV7-9 and TRBJ1-5; D ambiguous. Trimming shortened V by 0 bases and J by 7 bases, and 7 bases separated the two germline ends. CDR1 SEHNR and CDR2 FQNEAQ come from the germline V gene (reference sequence). The length of the CDR3 is 13 residues. CDR3 amino acids: CASSLASPQPQHF. CDR3 DNA sequence: TGTGCCAGCAGCTTAGCTTCACCCCAGCCCCAGCATTTT.

This chain connects TRBV20-1 to TRBJ2-5; no clear D. This CDR3 is 11 amino acids long. Trimming took off 3 bases at V and 4 bases at J, with 6 bases between the two ends. The germline CDR1 and CDR2 sequences are DFQATT and SNEGSKA (reference sequence). As DNA, the CDR3 is TGCAGTGCTAGCGATAGAGAGACCCAGTACTTC. It specifies CSASDRETQYF.

The chain recombines TRBV4-3 with TRBJ2-1; 9 bases line up with TRBD2. V shed 1 base, J shed 4 bases, and the junction held 2 bases outside the gene matches. The length of the CDR3 is 15 residues. Germline-derived CDR1 and CDR2 are LGHNA and YSLEER. This CDR3 is CASSQGTSAYNEQFF. The CDR3 DNA reads as TGCGCCAGCAGCCAAGGGACTAGCGCATACAATGAGCAGTTCTTC.

The chain combines TRBV30 with TRBJ2-7, with D maybe TRBD1 (6 bases). With 3 bases removed from V and 2 bases from J, the gap between germline ends came to 14 bases. Germline V lookup: CDR1 GTSNPN, CDR2 SVGIG (reference sequence). CDR3 size: 14 residues. This CDR3 is CAWSGQTLAYEQYF. The CDR3 nucleotides are TGTGCCTGGAGCGGACAGACATTAGCCTACGAGCAGTACTTC.

This sequence joins TRBV18 and TRBJ2-7; TRBD1 matches at 10 bases. V gave up 5 bases and J gave up 5 bases; unmatched junction bases: 3. The germline V gene has CDR1 KGHSH and CDR2 LQKENI. The CDR3 loop spans 13 amino acids. The CDR3 here is CASSDGTGDEQYF. The CDR3 nucleotides read TGTGCCAGCTCAGACGGGACAGGGGACGAGCAGTACTTC.